This passage covers 26 T cell receptor beta chains from one sample sequenced in a study of cytomegalovirus exposure and HLA in healthy donors. Repertoires were generated with immunoSEQ multiplex PCR, while TCRdb's copy carries only in-frame clones and drops some. Of about 350,000 clones listed, approximately 86% were seen once; the top ten hold over 1%. The sample taken for sequencing was PBMCs. These receptors were taken from a woman in her thirties in good health and CMV-seropositive.

The chain links TRBV13 to TRBJ1-2; 7 bases match TRBD1. V lost 0 bases and J lost 6; bases outside the gene matches: 7. The CDR3 totals 15 residues. Germline CDR1 is PRHDT and CDR2 is FYEKMQ (reference sequence). CDR3 nucleotides: TGTGCCAGCAGCTTAGGTCCCACAGGGGTGGATGGCTACACCTTC. Translating it yields CASSLGPTGVDGYTF. The whole variable domain, filled in from reference TRBV13 and TRBJ1-2, reads AAGVIQSPRHLIKEKRETATLKCYPIPRHDTVYWYQQGPGQDPQFLISFYEKMQSDKGSIPDRFSAQQFSDYHSELNMSSLELGDSALYFCASSLGPTGVDGYTFGSGTRLTVV.

This clone was recorded a few times. The chain couples TRBV4-1 to TRBJ2-7, with D possibly being TRBD1 or TRBD2 (5 bases each). Trimming shortened V by 0 bases and J by 3 bases, and 15 bases separated the two germline ends. Germline CDR1 MGHRA, CDR2 YSYEKL. CDR3 length: 16 residues. The CDR3 loop reads CASSQDPAGSDYEQYF. CDR3 DNA sequence: TGCGCCAGCAGCCAAGATCCAGCAGGGAGTGACTACGAGCAGTACTTC.

This chain joins TRBV11-2 and TRBJ2-5; D not certain. The CDR3 runs to 13 residues. Per the germline V gene, CDR1 is SGHAT and CDR2 is FQNNGV. The V and J ends lost 1 base and 2 bases respectively, with 5 bases between them. The CDR3 DNA reads TGTGCCAGCAGCTTAGCTGATCAAGAGACCCAGTACTTC. Its translation: CASSLADQETQYF.

The chain is built from TRBV15 and TRBJ1-5; D is perhaps TRBD1 (6 bases). Germline CDR1 is LNHNV and CDR2 is YYDKDF (reference sequence). The CDR3 runs 16 residues. Trimming removed 0 bases at V and 4 bases at J, with 13 bases between. The DNA of the CDR3 is TGTGCCACCAGCAGAGATAGGGGGGCGCGTAATCAGCCCCAGCATTTT. Translation: CATSRDRGARNQPQHF. Looking up the rest from reference TRBV15 and TRBJ1-5 gives the full variable domain: DAMVIQNPRYQVTQFGKPVTLSCSQTLNHNVMYWYQQKSSQAPKLLFHYYDKDFNNEADTPDNFQSRRPNTSFCFLDIRSPGLGDTAMYLCATSRDRGARNQPQHFGDGTRLSIL.

The chain links TRBV9 to TRBJ1-5; 11 positions agree with TRBD1. The CDR3 contains 16 residues. The germline V gene has CDR1 SGDLS and CDR2 YYNGEE. Losses at the gene ends were 4 bases for V and 0 bases for J; bases not matched to a gene: 3. The CDR3 bases are TGTGCCAGCAGCCACGGGACAGGGGGTAGCAATCAGCCCCAGCATTTT. Translating it yields CASSHGTGGSNQPQHF.

V usage is TRBV6-8 and J usage is TRBJ2-2; 13 nucleotides agree with TRBD2. This CDR3 has 18 amino acids. The germline gives CDR1 MNHGY, CDR2 SAAAGT. V lost 2 bases, J lost 7 bases, and 10 bases stayed unmatched. The CDR3 DNA reads TGTGCCAGCAGTTACAAGGGCCTGACTAGCGGGAGGAACGGGGAGCTGTTTTTT. It codes for CASSYKGLTSGRNGELFF.

V usage is TRBV2 and J usage is TRBJ2-7, with 12 bases that match TRBD1. This CDR3 contains 17 residues. Germline V lookup: CDR1 SNHLY, CDR2 FYNNEI. V gave up 6 bases and J gave up 5 bases; unmatched junction bases: 14. The DNA of the CDR3 is TGTGCCAGCAGGGGACAGGGGGCGTCTAGGGCCCTCCACGAGCAGTACTTC. It yields the protein CASRGQGASRALHEQYF.

V gene TRBV19 combines with J gene TRBJ2-7, with 9 bases lining up with TRBD1. The junction had 10 bases not matched to a gene; V was cut back by 5 bases and J by 2 bases. CDR1 and CDR2 from the germline V gene are LNHDA and SQIVND (reference sequence). The length of the CDR3 is 16 residues. CDR3 residues: CASSRSSGTGPYEQYF. Written as DNA, the CDR3 is TGTGCCAGTAGTCGTTCATCCGGGACAGGGCCCTACGAGCAGTACTTC.

The V gene is TRBV30, the J gene TRBJ2-7, with 10 bases fitting TRBD2. V lost 2 bases to trimming and J lost 0 bases; unmatched junction nucleotides: 1. CDR1 is GTSNPN, CDR2 SVGIG, per germline (reference sequence). The CDR3 length is 14 residues. The CDR3 nucleotides read TGTGCCTGGAGTATAGCGGGAGGCTCCTACGAGCAGTACTTC. Translation: CAWSIAGGSYEQYF.

DNA for the CDR3: TGTGCCAGCAGCTTAACAAGCTCCTATAATTCACCCCTCCACTTT. Translation gives CASSLTSSYNSPLHF. This sequence joins TRBV7-3 and TRBJ1-6; no clear D gene. Germline V lookup: CDR1 SGHTA, CDR2 FQGTGA. The CDR3 runs 15 residues. Trimming left V 0 bases short and J 0 bases short, with 3 bases between.

This chain links TRBV13 with TRBJ1-2; no clear D. CDR1 is PRHDT, CDR2 FYEKMQ, per germline (reference sequence). The CDR3 sequence is 16 residues long. Trimming took 0 bases from V and 0 from J, leaving 11 bases between them. The CDR3 is CASSLGLREANYGYTF. The CDR3 DNA sequence: TGTGCCAGCAGCTTAGGCCTTCGGGAGGCTAACTATGGCTACACCTTC.

The V gene is TRBV20-1, the J gene TRBJ2-5; D unresolved. This CDR3 has 11 amino acids. V lost 5 bases, J lost 5 bases, and 9 bases lay in between. CDR1 and CDR2 from the germline V gene are DFQATT and SNEGSKA (reference sequence). The CDR3 loop is CSAVMGETQYF. The DNA for the CDR3 is TGCAGTGCTGTAATGGGGGAGACCCAGTACTTC.

The CDR3 sequence is CASSSMGGAKETQYF. The DNA of the CDR3 is TGTGCCAGCAGCAGTATGGGCGGGGCCAAAGAGACCCAGTACTTC. This chain joins TRBV7-3 and TRBJ2-5, with D maybe TRBD2 (6 bases). Germline assignment: CDR1 SGHTA and CDR2 FQGTGA. The V gene lost 5 bases and the J gene lost 3 bases, with 16 bases spanning the gap. The CDR3 covers 15 residues.

A few counts support this clone. The chain links TRBV19 to TRBJ1-1; a weak D match, TRBD1 (5 bases). Trimming took 1 base from V and 3 from J, leaving 9 bases between them. CDR3 length: 14 amino acids. The germline CDR1 and CDR2 sequences are LNHDA and SQIVND (reference sequence). The CDR3 loop is CASSIGQGDTEAFF. In DNA form, the CDR3 reads TGTGCCAGTAGTATAGGACAAGGGGACACTGAAGCTTTCTTT.

V usage is TRBV21-1 and J usage is TRBJ2-5. TRBV21-1 is listed as a pseudogene. CDR3 length equals 12 residues. CDR3 residues: CASSIRRETQYF. DNA of the CDR3: TGTGCCAGCAGTATAAGGCGAGAGACCCAGTACTTC.

This clone was seen a handful of times. The sample carries other DNA sequences with the same CDR3. The chain has TRBV14 and TRBJ2-7; tentatively, D is TRBD1 (7 bases). CDR1 and CDR2 (germline): SGHDN, FVKESK. The CDR3 is made up of 14 amino acids. V lost 1 base, J lost 2 bases, and 9 bases lay in between. Here the CDR3 reads CASSQAGGPYEQYF. CDR3 nucleotides: TGTGCCAGCAGCCAAGCAGGGGGGCCCTACGAGCAGTACTTC. Based on the CDR3 plus reference TRBV14 and TRBJ2-7, the full variable domain is EAGVTQFPSHSVIEKGQTVTLRCDPISGHDNLYWYRRVMGKEIKFLLHFVKESKQDESGMPNNRFLAERTGGTYSTLKVQPAELEDSGVYFCASSQAGGPYEQYFGPGTRLTVT.

V and J are TRBV27 and TRBJ1-1, with 8 positions matching TRBD1. This CDR3 has 15 amino acids. Germline V gene data show CDR1 as MNHEY and CDR2 as SMNVEV (reference sequence). The trim removed 2 bases at V and 3 bases at J, leaving 5 bases unmatched. This CDR3 reads CASSLRTGRDTEAFF. Written as DNA, the CDR3 is TGTGCCAGCAGTTTACGGACAGGGCGGGACACTGAAGCTTTCTTT.

The chain employs TRBV4-3 and TRBJ2-7, with 10 bases aligning to TRBD2. V was clipped by 0 bases and J by 3 bases; unmatched bases: 5. The CDR3 is 16 amino acids. The germline CDR1 and CDR2 sequences are LGHNA and YSLEER. This chain's CDR3 is CASSQDSGGISYEQYF. The CDR3 DNA reads TGCGCCAGCAGCCAAGATAGCGGGGGGATAAGCTACGAGCAGTACTTC.

V usage is TRBV11-2 and J usage is TRBJ2-1; 9 bases map to TRBD2. V shed 5 bases, J shed 2 bases, and the junction held 4 bases outside the gene matches. The CDR3 has 15 amino acids. Germline CDR1 reads SGHAT; CDR2 reads FQNNGV. The CDR3 region has the DNA TGTGCCAGCAGCCCAGCGGGGGGCACCTACAATGAGCAGTTCTTC. As protein: CASSPAGGTYNEQFF.

This chain connects TRBV9 to TRBJ2-7, with TRBD1 matching 8 bases. Looked up from germline, CDR1 is SGDLS and CDR2 is YYNGEE. Trimming removed 0 bases from V and 4 bases from J; junction bases left unmatched: 12. The CDR3 has 17 amino acids. DNA for the CDR3: TGTGCCAGCAGCGTAGGGTCGGGAACGGGACAGGCATACGAGCAGTACTTC. Protein: CASSVGSGTGQAYEQYF.

V usage is TRBV7-3 and J usage is TRBJ2-7; D remains ambiguous. This CDR3 has 13 residues. Trimming pared 0 bases from V and 5 bases from J, leaving 8 bases between. CDR1 is SGHTA, CDR2 FQGTGA, per germline. CDR3 residues: CASSLTYRDEQYF. The CDR3 DNA reads as TGTGCCAGCAGCTTAACGTACCGAGACGAGCAGTACTTC.

This chain connects TRBV13 to TRBJ2-3; no reliable D call. With 3 bases removed from V and 4 bases from J, the gap between germline ends came to 5 bases. Looked up from germline, CDR1 is PRHDT and CDR2 is FYEKMQ (reference sequence). The CDR3 contains 12 residues. In nucleotides, the CDR3 is TGTGCCAGCAGCTTCCGATCAGATACGCAGTATTTT. Protein sequence: CASSFRSDTQYF.

This chain connects TRBV11-2 to TRBJ2-1, with D hard to call. Germline CDR1 is SGHAT and CDR2 is FQNNGV. V gave up 1 base and J gave up 3 bases, with 19 bases separating them. The length of the CDR3 is 18 residues. CDR3 nucleotides: TGTGCCAGCAGCTTAGGCCCCCGACGACGGGTCGGCTACAATGAGCAGTTCTTC. It specifies CASSLGPRRRVGYNEQFF.

V usage is TRBV11-2 and J usage is TRBJ2-5, with D possibly called TRBD1 or TRBD2 (5 bases each). CDR1 and CDR2 (germline): SGHAT, FQNNGV. This CDR3 has 14 residues. The V end was cut by 5 bases, the J end by 6 bases, with 16 bases between. CDR3 sequence reads: CASSEGLTVKTQYF. DNA for the CDR3: TGTGCCAGCAGCGAAGGACTGACAGTGAAGACCCAGTACTTC.

V and J are TRBV5-6 and TRBJ2-7, with 13 nucleotides matching TRBD2. Germline loops: CDR1 SGHDT, CDR2 YYEEEE. CDR3 length equals 16 residues. Trimming at V came to 4 bases and at J to 2 bases, leaving 6 bases not matched to a gene. CDR3 coding DNA: TGTGCCAGCAGCACGGGACTAGCGGGATCTACCTACGAGCAGTACTTC. It is translated as CASSTGLAGSTYEQYF.

This clone was counted once. The chain is built from TRBV18 and TRBJ1-2; 7 bases fit TRBD1. Losses at the gene ends were 1 base for V and 2 bases for J; bases not matched to a gene: 4. Germline V lookup: CDR1 KGHSH, CDR2 LQKENI. This CDR3 comprises 15 residues. The CDR3 region is CASSPRQGGNYGYTF. The CDR3 DNA sequence: TGTGCCAGCTCACCACGACAGGGAGGCAACTATGGCTACACCTTC. Variable domain in full (rest from reference TRBV18 and TRBJ1-2): NAGVMQNPRHLVRRRGQEARLRCSPMKGHSHVYWYRQLPEEGLKFMVYLQKENIIDESGMPKERFSAEFPKEGPSILRIQQVVRGDSAAYFCASSPRQGGNYGYTFGSGTRLTVV.